This T cell receptor beta chain was identified during a study of identifying expanded T cells in peripheral blood. Study-wide findings and caveats: Technical replicates showed roughly 1.2 changed clones; around 2 weeks around 15; four weeks 19. Two-week clone count variance significantly increased as total template count grew.

Clones were sequenced by immunoSEQ multiplex PCR, and TCRdb holds only the in-frame ones, with some missing. The table has approximately 83,000 clones, 70% to 90% seen once. During the collection period, no donor immune events like infections were recorded. As to this clone: The antigen remains unidentified.

Deletions cut 0 bases from V and 10 bases from J, with 9 bases between. CDR3 length: 12 amino acids. Germline V gene lookup returns CDR1 SGHNT and CDR2 YENEEA. The chain is built from TRBV11-3 and TRBJ1-1; no firm D call. The source of this sequence is a person aged 18 to 70 in good health. The sample consisted of blood. The CDR3 here is CASSLDTGVAFF. DNA of the CDR3: TGTGCCAGCAGCTTAGATACCGGCGTAGCTTTCTTT.